A selection of T cell receptor beta chains follows, all from one sample in a study of control samples from healthy donors and cancer patients. Only in-frame clones appear in the TCRdb table, and some are missing; sequencing was by immunoSEQ multiplex PCR. The repertoire includes tens of thousands of clones, about 88% of them detected once, and 9% to 10% sits in the top ten. The sequencing input was PBMCs. The receptors derive from a woman aged 45-65 years with colorectal cancer. Each CDR3 is given with its conserved first and last residue. The order of the fields is J gene, clone size, D gene, V gene, CDR3 protein, CDR3 DNA. D genes are given only for firm matches. Size is omitted from some rows. Given values are once, few, many or a class for expanded clones.

>TRBJ1-5|-|-|TRBV28
CASGQTRPHPQHF
TGTGCCAGCGGCCAAACCCGACCACATCCCCAGCATTTT
>TRBJ2-3|-|-|TRBV6-2/TRBV6-3
CASSYSSGGGAGDTQYF
TGTGCCAGCAGTTACTCTTCAGGCGGGGGCGCCGGAGATACGCAGTATTTT
>TRBJ1-5|-|-|TRBV18
CASSPSSGVDNQPQHF
TGTGCCAGCTCACCGAGCTCAGGGGTCGACAATCAGCCCCAGCATTTT
>TRBJ1-2|-|TRBD1|TRBV5-4
CASSRGQGAVGYTF
TGTGCCAGCAGCCGAGGACAGGGGGCTGTAGGCTACACCTTC
>TRBJ2-1|-|-|TRBV12-3/TRBV12-4
CASSIINEQFF
TGTGCCAGCAGTATCATCAATGAGCAGTTCTTC
>TRBJ2-3|-|-|TRBV9
CASSALGRDTQYF
TGTGCCAGCAGCGCCCTGGGCCGGGATACGCAGTATTTT
>TRBJ1-1|-|-|TRBV7-2
CASSLRTDNTEAFF
TGTGCCAGCAGCTTACGGACAGATAACACTGAAGCTTTCTTT
>TRBJ2-3|once|TRBD1|TRBV3-1/TRBV3-2
CATTPTGVNTQYF
TGTGCCACCACCCCGACAGGGGTAAATACGCAGTATTTT
>TRBJ2-3|few|-|TRBV9
CASSPRPAGTQYF
TGTGCCAGCAGCCCTCGACCAGCGGGTACGCAGTATTTT
>TRBJ1-1|-|-|TRBV6-5
CASTLVGGNTEAFF
TGTGCCAGCACCCTCGTCGGCGGGAACACTGAAGCTTTCTTT